A single sample gave rise to the 13 T cell receptor beta chains below, sequenced in a study of cytomegalovirus exposure and HLA in healthy donors. Vbeta (60) and Jbeta (13) primers were used in the PCR. Repertoires were generated with immunoSEQ multiplex PCR, while TCRdb's copy carries only in-frame clones and drops some. The table lists fewer than 250,000 clones, around 79% of them singletons. Sequenced: PBMCs. Receptor source: a woman aged 45-65 years in good health and CMV-seronegative.

This clone was observed a few times. As DNA, the CDR3 is TGCGCCAGCAGCTTGCTAGGACAGGGCCCTGGCACAGATACGCAGTATTTT. Translating it yields CASSLLGQGPGTDTQYF. The chain couples TRBV5-1 to TRBJ2-3; 8 bases line up with TRBD1. Germline V CDR1 and CDR2: SGHRS, YFSETQ. The J segment lost 1 base and the V segment lost 1 base, leaving 8 bases of the junction unmatched. There are 17 residues in the CDR3.

Here the CDR3 reads CASKLRGIGPATNEKLFF. CDR3 sequence (DNA): TGTGCCAGTAAGCTCCGGGGAATTGGGCCTGCAACTAATGAAAAACTGTTTTTT. The V and J genes are TRBV19 and TRBJ1-4; no firm D call. The V gene's germline CDR1 is LNHDA and CDR2 SQIVND (reference sequence). This CDR3 contains 18 residues. Trimming removed 7 bases at V and 0 bases at J, with 21 bases between.

The chain uses TRBV19 and TRBJ1-2; D gene ambiguous. This CDR3 is 14 amino acids long. Germline V gene data show CDR1 as LNHDA and CDR2 as SQIVND (reference sequence). Trimming stripped 9 bases from V and 2 bases from J, with 16 bases between. CDR3 region: CASRPLDSNYGYTF. The CDR3 DNA reads as TGTGCCAGCAGACCGCTTGACTCAAACTATGGCTACACCTTC.

The rearrangement links TRBV19 to TRBJ2-2; TRBD1 agrees at 8 bases. Germline CDR1 is LNHDA and CDR2 is SQIVND (reference sequence). Trimming cost V 8 bases and J 4 bases; bases outside gene matches: 9. CDR3 length equals 15 residues. CDR3 DNA sequence: TGTGCCAGTCTTAGGACAGGGTGGGGCACCGGGGAGCTGTTTTTT. Translating it yields CASLRTGWGTGELFF.

V gene TRBV29-1 combines with J gene TRBJ1-2; D call uncertain. The V gene's germline CDR1 is SQVTM and CDR2 ANQGSEA. The CDR3 length is 11 residues. V gave up 3 bases and J gave up 4 bases, with 6 bases separating them. CDR3 sequence: CSVEFRYGYTF. As DNA, the CDR3 is TGCAGCGTTGAGTTTCGCTATGGCTACACCTTC.

This chain uses TRBV12-5 with TRBJ2-7; maybe TRBD2 (6 bases). The CDR3 covers 15 residues. Germline V gene sequence: CDR1 LGHNT, CDR2 FRNRAP. V was trimmed by 0 bases and J by 5 bases, leaving 14 bases between them. The CDR3 here is CASGLVRVGGDEQYF. Here the CDR3 DNA reads TGTGCTAGTGGTTTGGTACGGGTTGGAGGGGACGAGCAGTACTTC.

The rearrangement uses TRBV29-1 and TRBJ2-5, with TRBD1 matching 7 bases. CDR1 is SQVTM and CDR2 is ANQGSEA in the germline V gene. Trimming removed 5 bases from V and 2 bases from J; junction bases left unmatched: 11. This CDR3 region has 15 residues. This CDR3 is CSVRGRDRVQETQYF. CDR3 sequence (DNA): TGCAGCGTTAGAGGGCGCGACAGGGTTCAAGAGACCCAGTACTTC.

The gene calls are TRBV28 and TRBJ2-2; the D is unclear. The germline CDR1 and CDR2 sequences are MDHEN and SYDVKM. Trimming stripped 5 bases from V and 6 bases from J, with 10 bases between. The CDR3 runs to 13 residues. The CDR3 is CASSLPYPGELFF. DNA of the CDR3: TGTGCCAGCAGTCTCCCCTACCCCGGGGAGCTGTTTTTT. Based on the CDR3 plus reference TRBV28 and TRBJ2-2, the full variable domain is DVKVTQSSRYLVKRTGEKVFLECVQDMDHENMFWYRQDPGLGLRLIYFSYDVKMKEKGDIPEGYSVSREKKERFSLILESASTNQTSMYLCASSLPYPGELFFGEGSRLTVL.

The CDR3 is CSASASTEAFF. The CDR3, as DNA: TGCAGTGCCTCGGCTAGCACTGAAGCTTTCTTT. The chain carries TRBV20-1 and TRBJ1-1; D remains ambiguous. Germline CDR1 reads DFQATT; CDR2 reads SNEGSKA (reference sequence). The V gene lost 6 bases and the J gene lost 4 bases, with 9 bases spanning the gap. The CDR3 sequence is 11 residues long.

The count of this clone is one. This chain links TRBV6-4 with TRBJ2-1, with 9 positions matching TRBD2. V shed 4 bases, J shed 6 bases, and the junction held 7 bases outside the gene matches. The CDR3 extends over 15 amino acids. Per the germline V gene, CDR1 is MRHNA and CDR2 is SNTAGT. The CDR3 reads CASSVLASGVNEQFF. DNA for the CDR3: TGTGCCAGCAGTGTGCTGGCTAGCGGGGTCAATGAGCAGTTCTTC.

The J gene is TRBJ1-1, the V gene TRBV11-2, with 8 bases matching TRBD1. Germline V gene lookup returns CDR1 SGHAT and CDR2 FQNNGV. V lost 6 bases, J lost 2 bases, and 14 bases stayed unmatched. The CDR3 is 17 residues long. CDR3: CASRKIAGTGGNTEAFF. CDR3 bases: TGTGCCAGCAGGAAAATAGCCGGAACAGGGGGAAACACTGAAGCTTTCTTT.

The chain carries TRBV11-2 and TRBJ1-1; D gene uncertain. Trimming removed 0 bases at V and 0 bases at J, with 11 bases between. Germline V gene data show CDR1 as SGHAT and CDR2 as FQNNGV. The CDR3 length is 16 residues. The CDR3 DNA follows: TGTGCCAGCAGCTTAGATTTCGGGAGGGTGAACACTGAAGCTTTCTTT. Translated: CASSLDFGRVNTEAFF.

This clone was counted a single time. V gene TRBV7-3 combines with J gene TRBJ2-5; tentative D call: TRBD2 (6 bases). The better agreement between TRBJ2-7 and the DNA end casts doubt on the J call. The CDR3 is made up of 15 amino acids. Per germline, CDR1 SGHTA and CDR2 FQGTGA. The DNA for the CDR3 is TGTGCCAGCAGCTTAAAGGCGGGGAGCTCCTACGAGCAGTACTTC. Translating it yields CASSLKAGSSYEQYF.